The rows below give T cell receptor beta chains drawn from one sample of a study of PD-L1 blockade in urothelial cancer. Clones were read by immunoSEQ multiplex PCR, and TCRdb kept only the in-frame ones, dropping some. The table records about 74,000 clones, around four fifths of them present only once. The source was PBMCs, collected around atezolizumab (anti-PD-L1) treatment. Receptor source: a man between 65 and 85 years old with urothelial cancer. CDR3s include the opening cysteine and the closing phenylalanine or tryptophan. The D gene is left open where the match is weak. Clone size, where shown, is once, few, many, or a class for clones that have expanded.

. TRBJ1-2 TRBV18 . CASSPNLGIDGYTF TGTGCCAGCTCACCAAATCTCGGGATAGATGGCTACACCTTC
. TRBJ2-1 TRBV2 . CASRGRGAYNEQFF TGTGCCAGCAGGGGGCGTGGTGCCTACAATGAGCAGTTCTTC
. TRBJ2-3 TRBV18 . CASSPLGSGSTDTQYF TGTGCCAGCTCACCTCTGGGCAGTGGAAGCACAGATACGCAGTATTTT
. TRBJ2-5 TRBV7-8 . CASSQGAGGQETQYF TGTGCCAGCAGCCAGGGGGCGGGGGGGCAAGAGACCCAGTACTTC
. TRBJ2-5 TRBV29-1 . CSVVRGNSQETQYF TGCAGCGTTGTTCGAGGCAACTCACAAGAGACCCAGTACTTC
. TRBJ2-1 TRBV2 TRBD2 CASRDTRTSGSYNEQFF TGTGCCAGCAGAGATACCCGGACTAGCGGCTCCTACAATGAGCAGTTCTTC
. TRBJ1-5 TRBV6-6 . CASSHPGMGNQPQHF TGTGCCAGCAGTCACCCAGGGATGGGCAATCAGCCCCAGCATTTT
. TRBJ1-5 TRBV28 TRBD1 CASSSVQGTANQPQHF TGTGCCAGCAGTTCCGTCCAAGGGACAGCTAATCAGCCCCAGCATTTT
. TRBJ2-3 TRBV9 TRBD2 CASSVGSSGSTDTQYF TGTGCCAGCAGCGTAGGGTCTAGCGGGAGCACAGATACGCAGTATTTT
few TRBJ2-7 TRBV19 TRBD1 CASSINRGDEQYF TGTGCCAGTAGTATCAACAGGGGAGACGAGCAGTACTTC
. TRBJ2-3 TRBV5-1 . CASSLAGTSTDTQYF TGCGCCAGCAGCTTAGCGGGTACTAGCACAGATACGCAGTATTTT
. TRBJ2-7 TRBV6-1 . CASSEVVGARYEQYF TGTGCCAGCAGTGAAGTAGTGGGGGCGCGGTACGAGCAGTACTTC
. TRBJ2-2 TRBV5-4 . CASKPGQTHTGELFF TGTGCCAGCAAACCGGGACAAACTCACACCGGGGAGCTGTTTTTT
. TRBJ2-2 TRBV6-6 TRBD1 CASSWDSSTGELFF TGTGCCAGCAGTTGGGACAGCTCCACCGGGGAGCTGTTTTTT
. TRBJ2-5 TRBV28 . CASSLQGLETQYF TGTGCCAGCAGTTTACAGGGGTTGGAGACCCAGTACTTC
. TRBJ2-5 TRBV19 . CASSILRGYQETQYF TGTGCCAGTAGTATCTTACGGGGTTACCAAGAGACCCAGTACTTC
. TRBJ2-1 TRBV27 . CASSPQPGAGEQFF TGTGCCAGCAGCCCGCAGCCAGGGGCCGGTGAGCAGTTCTTC
. TRBJ1-2 TRBV29-1 . CSVGTGDRYGYTF TGCAGCGTCGGAACGGGGGATCGCTATGGCTACACCTTC
. TRBJ1-1 TRBV5-1 . CASSSGLGGQVNTEAFF TGCGCCAGCAGCTCCGGATTGGGGGGGCAGGTGAACACTGAAGCTTTCTTT
. TRBJ1-2 TRBV2 TRBD1 CASSATLTGPYGYTF TGTGCCAGCAGCGCCACACTGACAGGGCCGTATGGCTACACCTTC
. TRBJ1-2 TRBV4-1 TRBD1 CASSQDPRTGGAVGYTF TGCGCCAGCAGCCAAGACCCTAGGACAGGGGGCGCGGTAGGCTACACCTTC
once TRBJ2-7 TRBV28 TRBD2 CATTTSGAGSYEQYF TGTGCCACCACGACTAGCGGGGCGGGATCCTACGAGCAGTACTTC
. TRBJ2-7 TRBV9 . CASSASGNPDEQYF TGTGCCAGCAGCGCCTCCGGGAATCCCGACGAGCAGTACTTC
. TRBJ1-3 TRBV2 TRBD1 CASTQQGQASGNTIYF TGTGCCAGCACCCAGCAGGGACAGGCTTCTGGAAACACCATATATTTT
. TRBJ2-7 TRBV4-1 TRBD1 CASSSDRIYEQYF TGCGCCAGCAGCTCGGACAGGATCTACGAGCAGTACTTC
few TRBJ2-7 TRBV7-9 . CASSLVSTGSYEQYF TGTGCCAGCAGCTTAGTATCAACGGGATCCTACGAGCAGTACTTC
. TRBJ2-7 TRBV5-8 . CASSPAKGRPFDYEQYF TGTGCCAGCAGCCCCGCTAAGGGGAGGCCCTTTGACTACGAGCAGTACTTC
. TRBJ2-7 TRBV29-1 TRBD1 CSVLTGDEQYF TGCAGCGTGCTGACAGGGGACGAGCAGTACTTC
. TRBJ2-3 TRBV19 TRBD2 CASSIASGSTDTQYF TGTGCCAGTAGTATAGCTAGCGGTAGCACAGATACGCAGTATTTT
once TRBJ2-2 TRBV11-3 . CASSQGGGELFF TGTGCCAGCAGCCAGGGTGGCGGGGAGCTGTTTTTT
. TRBJ1-3 TRBV7-8 . CASSLYESGNTIYF TGTGCCAGCAGCTTGTATGAGTCTGGAAACACCATATATTTT
. TRBJ2-7 TRBV5-1 TRBD1 CASRALGTGPYEQYF TGCGCCAGCAGGGCCCTCGGGACAGGCCCCTACGAGCAGTACTTC
. TRBJ2-3 TRBV9 . CASSVDEGDTQYF TGTGCCAGCAGCGTAGATGAGGGCGATACGCAGTATTTT
. TRBJ2-5 TRBV19 . CASSINGETQYF TGTGCCAGTAGTATAAACGGAGAGACCCAGTACTTC